This T cell receptor beta chain appears in the sequencing data of a study of T cell repertoires in cytomegalovirus infection. This CDR3 has 16 amino acids. Germline V gives CDR1 LNHDA, CDR2 SQIVND (reference sequence). V was trimmed by 3 bases and J by 1 base, leaving 15 bases between them. TCRdb reprocessed the reads with MiXCR, giving one entry per CDR3 protein. The repertoire consists of fewer than 1,000,000 distinct CDR3 sequences, with around 32% occurring once and the leading ten covering around 15%. A few counts support this clonotype. What it binds is not known. The source was cultured CD8+ T cells from PBMCs, collected from culture after CMV antigen stimulation. The receptor's source is a human donor in good health (CMV status not recorded). Some clones in this sample may be carry-over from other donors' samples. V usage is TRBV19 and J usage is TRBJ1-1; the D gene is possibly TRBD1 (6 bases). CDR3 protein: CASSMNQGKGNTEAFF. Written as DNA, the CDR3 is TGTGCCAGTAGTATGAATCAGGGGAAGGGGAACACTGAAGCTTTCTTT.